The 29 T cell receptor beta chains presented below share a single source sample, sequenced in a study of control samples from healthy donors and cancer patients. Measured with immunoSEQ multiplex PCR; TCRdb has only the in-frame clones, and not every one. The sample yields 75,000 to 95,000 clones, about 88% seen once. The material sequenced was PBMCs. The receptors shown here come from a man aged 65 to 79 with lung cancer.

CDR3 in DNA: TGCGCCAGCAGCTTGGGTGGGGGGGCGAATCAGCCCCAGCATTTT. Translation gives CASSLGGGANQPQHF. This sequence joins TRBV5-1 and TRBJ1-5; maybe TRBD1 (6 bases). Germline CDR1 SGHRS, CDR2 YFSETQ. This CDR3 has 15 amino acids. V lost 0 bases and J lost 4, with 11 bases in between.

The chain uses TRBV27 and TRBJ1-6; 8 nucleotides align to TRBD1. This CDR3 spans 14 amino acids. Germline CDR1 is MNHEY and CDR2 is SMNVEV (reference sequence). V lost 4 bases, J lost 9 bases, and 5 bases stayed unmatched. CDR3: CASSSQGAPSPLHF. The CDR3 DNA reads TGTGCCAGCAGTTCCCAGGGGGCGCCTTCACCCCTCCACTTT.

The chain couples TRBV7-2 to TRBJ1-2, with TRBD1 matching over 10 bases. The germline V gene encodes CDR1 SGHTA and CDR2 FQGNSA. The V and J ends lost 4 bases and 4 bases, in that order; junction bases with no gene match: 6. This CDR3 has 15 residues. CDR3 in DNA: TGTGCCAGCAGCTCAGACAGGGGGCTGGGCTATGGCTACACCTTC. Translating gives CASSSDRGLGYGYTF.

In DNA form, the CDR3 reads TGTGCCAGCTCACTCTTGGCAGATACGCAGTATTTT. Amino acid sequence: CASSLLADTQYF. V is TRBV18 and J is TRBJ2-3; D call uncertain. The V gene's germline CDR1 is KGHSH and CDR2 LQKENI. V was shortened by 4 bases and J by 4 bases, with 6 bases between the two germline ends. This CDR3 contains 12 residues.

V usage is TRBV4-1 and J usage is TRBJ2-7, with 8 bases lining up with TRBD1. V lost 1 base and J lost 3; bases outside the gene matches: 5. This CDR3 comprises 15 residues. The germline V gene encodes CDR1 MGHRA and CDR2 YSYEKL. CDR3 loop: CASSQAQGAIYEQYF. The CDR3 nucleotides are TGCGCCAGCAGCCAAGCCCAGGGGGCCATCTACGAGCAGTACTTC.

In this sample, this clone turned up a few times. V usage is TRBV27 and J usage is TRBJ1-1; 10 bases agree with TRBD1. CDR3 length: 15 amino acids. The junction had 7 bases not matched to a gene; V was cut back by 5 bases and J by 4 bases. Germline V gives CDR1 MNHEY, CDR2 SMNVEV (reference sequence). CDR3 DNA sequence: TGTGCCAGCAGTCATCGGGACAGGGGAGCCACTGAAGCTTTCTTT. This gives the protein CASSHRDRGATEAFF.

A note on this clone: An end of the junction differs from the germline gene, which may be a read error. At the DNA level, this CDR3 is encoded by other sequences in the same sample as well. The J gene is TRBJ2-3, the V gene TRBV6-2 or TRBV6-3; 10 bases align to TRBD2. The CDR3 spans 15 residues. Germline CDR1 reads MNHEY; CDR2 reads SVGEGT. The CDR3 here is CASSRAGGSTDTQYF. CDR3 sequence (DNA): TGTGCCAGCAGTCGAGCGGGGGGGTCCACAGATACACAGTATTTT.

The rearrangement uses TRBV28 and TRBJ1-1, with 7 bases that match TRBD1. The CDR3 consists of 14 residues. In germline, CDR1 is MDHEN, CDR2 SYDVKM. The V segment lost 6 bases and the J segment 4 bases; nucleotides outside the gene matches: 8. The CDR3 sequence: CASSFSRGVTEAFF. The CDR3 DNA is TGTGCCAGCAGCTTTTCCAGGGGGGTCACTGAAGCTTTCTTT.

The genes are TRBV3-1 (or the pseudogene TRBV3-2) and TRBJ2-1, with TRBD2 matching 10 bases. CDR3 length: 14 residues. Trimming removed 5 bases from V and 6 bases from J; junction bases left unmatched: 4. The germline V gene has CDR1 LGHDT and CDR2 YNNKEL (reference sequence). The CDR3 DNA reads TGTGCCAGCAGCTCAAGCGGGGGGGGCAATGAGCAGTTCTTC. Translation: CASSSSGGGNEQFF.

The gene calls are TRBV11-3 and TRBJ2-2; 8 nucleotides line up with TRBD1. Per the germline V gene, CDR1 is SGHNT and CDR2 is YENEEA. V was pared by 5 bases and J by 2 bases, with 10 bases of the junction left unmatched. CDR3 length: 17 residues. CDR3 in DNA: TGTGCCAGCAGCCCGTACTCCGGGACAGGAAACACCGGGGAGCTGTTTTTT. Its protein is CASSPYSGTGNTGELFF. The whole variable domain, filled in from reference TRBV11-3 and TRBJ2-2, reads EAGVVQSPRYKIIEKKQPVAFWCNPISGHNTLYWYLQNLGQGPELLIRYENEEAVDDSQLPKDRFSAERLKGVDSTLKIQPAELGDSAVYLCASSPYSGTGNTGELFFGEGSRLTVL.

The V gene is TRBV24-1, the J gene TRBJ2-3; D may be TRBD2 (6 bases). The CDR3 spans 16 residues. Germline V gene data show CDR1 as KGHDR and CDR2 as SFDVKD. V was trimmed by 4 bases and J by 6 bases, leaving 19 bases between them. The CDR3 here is CATSDPTGGGGDTQYF. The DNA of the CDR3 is TGTGCCACCAGTGACCCAACCGGGGGAGGAGGGGATACGCAGTATTTT.

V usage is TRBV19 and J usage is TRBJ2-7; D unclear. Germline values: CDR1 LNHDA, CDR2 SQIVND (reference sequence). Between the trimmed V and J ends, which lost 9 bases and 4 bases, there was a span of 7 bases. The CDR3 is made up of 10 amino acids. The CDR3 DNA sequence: TGTGCCAGCCATCATTACGAGCAGTACTTC. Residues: CASHHYEQYF.

CDR3 DNA: TGTGCCAGTAGTATCACAGGGACAAGCAATCAGCCCCAGCATTTT. It encodes CASSITGTSNQPQHF. V and J are TRBV19 and TRBJ1-5, with D tentatively TRBD1 (6 bases). This CDR3 has 15 residues. Per the germline V gene, CDR1 is LNHDA and CDR2 is SQIVND (reference sequence). The V end was cut by 3 bases, the J end by 1 base, with 10 bases between.

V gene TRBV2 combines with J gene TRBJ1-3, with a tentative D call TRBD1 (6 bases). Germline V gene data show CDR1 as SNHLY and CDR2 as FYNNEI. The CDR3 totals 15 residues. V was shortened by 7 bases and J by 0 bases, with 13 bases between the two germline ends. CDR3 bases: TGTGCCAGCAACCACAGGGAGAGCTCTGGAAACACCATATATTTT. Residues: CASNHRESSGNTIYF.

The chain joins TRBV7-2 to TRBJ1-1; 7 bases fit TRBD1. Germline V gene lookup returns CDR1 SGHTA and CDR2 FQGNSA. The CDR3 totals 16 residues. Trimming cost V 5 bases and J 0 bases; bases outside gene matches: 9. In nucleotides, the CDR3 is TGTGCCAGCAGCCAGTCAGGGGGGCTGATGAACACTGAAGCTTTCTTT. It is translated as CASSQSGGLMNTEAFF.

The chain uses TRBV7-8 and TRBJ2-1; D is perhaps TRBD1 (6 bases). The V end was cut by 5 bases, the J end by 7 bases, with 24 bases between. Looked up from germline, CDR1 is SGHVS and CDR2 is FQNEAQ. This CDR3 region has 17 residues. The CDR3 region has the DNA TGTGCCAGCAGCGTACCCCGGACAGCGACTCTGGCAAATGAGCAGTTCTTC. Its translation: CASSVPRTATLANEQFF.

The chain's CDR3 is CASSVVGERGRNEQFF. DNA for the CDR3: TGTGCCAGCAGCGTAGTAGGCGAGCGGGGGAGAAATGAGCAGTTCTTC. The V and J genes are TRBV9 and TRBJ2-1; 8 bases map to TRBD2. The CDR3 is made up of 16 amino acids. Germline V gene data show CDR1 as SGDLS and CDR2 as YYNGEE. V dropped 0 bases and J dropped 7; count of bases not matched to a gene: 9.

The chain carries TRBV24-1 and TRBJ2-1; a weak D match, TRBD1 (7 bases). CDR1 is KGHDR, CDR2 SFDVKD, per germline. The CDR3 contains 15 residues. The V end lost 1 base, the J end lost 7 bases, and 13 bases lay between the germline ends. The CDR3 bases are TGTGCCACCAGTGATTTTGGCAGGGGGGCGAATGAGCAGTTCTTC. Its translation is CATSDFGRGANEQFF.

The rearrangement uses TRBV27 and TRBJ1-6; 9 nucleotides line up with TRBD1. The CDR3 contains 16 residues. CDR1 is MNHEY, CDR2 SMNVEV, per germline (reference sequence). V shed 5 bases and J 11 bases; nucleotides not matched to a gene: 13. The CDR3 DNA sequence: TGTGCCAGCAGTATAATATGGGACAGGGAAAGTCCACCCCTCCACTTT. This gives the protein CASSIIWDRESPPLHF.

The CDR3 here is CASSVSGGTHTDTQYF. The CDR3 nucleotides read TGTGCCAGCAGCGTTAGCGGGGGAACCCACACAGATACGCAGTATTTT. The chain joins TRBV9 to TRBJ2-3; 9 bases fit TRBD2. The germline gives CDR1 SGDLS, CDR2 YYNGEE. V shed 2 bases, J shed 2 bases, and the junction held 6 bases outside the gene matches. This CDR3 region has 16 residues.

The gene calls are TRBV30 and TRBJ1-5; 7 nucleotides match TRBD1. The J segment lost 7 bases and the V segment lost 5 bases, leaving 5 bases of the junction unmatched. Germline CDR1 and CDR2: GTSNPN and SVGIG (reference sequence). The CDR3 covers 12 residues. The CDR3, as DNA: TGTGCCTGGGGGGTACAGGGGCAGCCCCAGCATTTT. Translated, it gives CAWGVQGQPQHF.

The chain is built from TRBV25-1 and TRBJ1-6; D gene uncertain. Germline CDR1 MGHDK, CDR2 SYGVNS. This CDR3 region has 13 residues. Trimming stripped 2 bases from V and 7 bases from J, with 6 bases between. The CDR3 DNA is TGTGCCAGCAGTGAAAGGTACAATTCACCCCTCCACTTT. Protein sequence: CASSERYNSPLHF.

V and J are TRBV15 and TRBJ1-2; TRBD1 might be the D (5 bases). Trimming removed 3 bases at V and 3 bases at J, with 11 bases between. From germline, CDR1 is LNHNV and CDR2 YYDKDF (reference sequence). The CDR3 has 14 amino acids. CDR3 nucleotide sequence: TGTGCCACCAGCAGGGGGGAGTTGGACTATGGCTACACCTTC. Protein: CATSRGELDYGYTF.

CDR3 DNA sequence: TGTGCCAGCAGTTGGGACACCGATAGCAATCAGCCCCAGCATTTT. This codes for CASSWDTDSNQPQHF. The V call is TRBV27, the J call TRBJ1-5; a possible D gene is TRBD1 (6 bases). The CDR3 has 15 residues. V was clipped by 4 bases and J by 0 bases, with 10 bases between them. CDR1 is MNHEY, CDR2 SMNVEV, per germline (reference sequence).

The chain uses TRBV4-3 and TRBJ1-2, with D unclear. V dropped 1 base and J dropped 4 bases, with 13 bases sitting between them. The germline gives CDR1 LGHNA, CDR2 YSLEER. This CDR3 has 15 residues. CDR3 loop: CASSQAGRDTYGYTF. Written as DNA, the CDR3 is TGCGCCAGCAGCCAAGCGGGAAGAGACACCTATGGCTACACCTTC.

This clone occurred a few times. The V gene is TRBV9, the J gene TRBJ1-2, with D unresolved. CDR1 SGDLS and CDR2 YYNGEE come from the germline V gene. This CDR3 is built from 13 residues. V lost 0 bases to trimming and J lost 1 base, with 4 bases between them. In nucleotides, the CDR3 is TGTGCCAGCAGCGTAGGGAATAACTATGGCTACACCTTC. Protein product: CASSVGNNYGYTF.

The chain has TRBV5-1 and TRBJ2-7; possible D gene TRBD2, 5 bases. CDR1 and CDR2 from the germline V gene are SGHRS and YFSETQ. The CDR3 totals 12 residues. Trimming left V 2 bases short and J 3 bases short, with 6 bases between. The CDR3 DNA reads TGCGCCAGCAGCTTAGAGGGCTACGAGCAGTACTTC. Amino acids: CASSLEGYEQYF.

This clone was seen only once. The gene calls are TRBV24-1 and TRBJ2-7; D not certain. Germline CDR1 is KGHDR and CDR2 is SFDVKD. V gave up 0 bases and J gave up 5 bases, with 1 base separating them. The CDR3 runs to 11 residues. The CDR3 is CATSDLDEQYF. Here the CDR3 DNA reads TGTGCCACCAGTGATTTGGACGAGCAGTACTTC.

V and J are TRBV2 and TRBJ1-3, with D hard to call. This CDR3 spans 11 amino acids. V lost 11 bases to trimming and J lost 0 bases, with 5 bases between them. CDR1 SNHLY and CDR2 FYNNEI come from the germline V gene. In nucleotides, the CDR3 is TGTGCCCGACGCTCTGGAAACACCATATATTTT. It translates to CARRSGNTIYF.